This TCR beta chain originates from a study of T cell responses to AZD1222 COVID-19 vaccine. This clone was observed once. Using immunoSEQ multiplex PCR, the repertoire was profiled, and TCRdb retains in-frame clones only, with some absent. The table has roughly 120,000 clones, around 85% seen once. Trimming removed 6 bases at V and 10 bases at J, with 13 bases between. The CDR3 length is 12 residues. Germline V gene sequence: CDR1 MNHEY, CDR2 SVGAGI. The chain combines TRBV6-5 with TRBJ1-5, with D unresolved. This specimen consisted of peripheral blood, obtained 28 days after the second AZD1222 dose. The origin of this receptor is an adult who received the AZD1222 COVID-19 vaccine. The CDR3 loop reads CASSPTSLPQHF. In DNA, the CDR3 is TGTGCCAGCAGCCCGACATCGCTTCCCCAGCATTTT.